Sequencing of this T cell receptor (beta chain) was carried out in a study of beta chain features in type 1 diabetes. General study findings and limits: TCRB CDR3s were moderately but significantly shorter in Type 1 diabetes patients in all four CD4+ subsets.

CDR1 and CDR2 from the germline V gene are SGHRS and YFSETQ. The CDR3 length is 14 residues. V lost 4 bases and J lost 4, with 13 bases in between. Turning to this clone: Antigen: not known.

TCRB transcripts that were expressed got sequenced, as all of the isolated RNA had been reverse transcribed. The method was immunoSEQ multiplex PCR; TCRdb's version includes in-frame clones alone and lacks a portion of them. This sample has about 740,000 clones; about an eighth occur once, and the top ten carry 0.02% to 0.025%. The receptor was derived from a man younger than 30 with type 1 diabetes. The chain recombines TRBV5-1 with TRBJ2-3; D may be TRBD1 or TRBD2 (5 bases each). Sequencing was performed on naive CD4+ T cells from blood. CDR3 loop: CASSPGRIADTQYF. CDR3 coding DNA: TGCGCCAGCAGCCCAGGGAGAATCGCAGATACGCAGTATTTT.